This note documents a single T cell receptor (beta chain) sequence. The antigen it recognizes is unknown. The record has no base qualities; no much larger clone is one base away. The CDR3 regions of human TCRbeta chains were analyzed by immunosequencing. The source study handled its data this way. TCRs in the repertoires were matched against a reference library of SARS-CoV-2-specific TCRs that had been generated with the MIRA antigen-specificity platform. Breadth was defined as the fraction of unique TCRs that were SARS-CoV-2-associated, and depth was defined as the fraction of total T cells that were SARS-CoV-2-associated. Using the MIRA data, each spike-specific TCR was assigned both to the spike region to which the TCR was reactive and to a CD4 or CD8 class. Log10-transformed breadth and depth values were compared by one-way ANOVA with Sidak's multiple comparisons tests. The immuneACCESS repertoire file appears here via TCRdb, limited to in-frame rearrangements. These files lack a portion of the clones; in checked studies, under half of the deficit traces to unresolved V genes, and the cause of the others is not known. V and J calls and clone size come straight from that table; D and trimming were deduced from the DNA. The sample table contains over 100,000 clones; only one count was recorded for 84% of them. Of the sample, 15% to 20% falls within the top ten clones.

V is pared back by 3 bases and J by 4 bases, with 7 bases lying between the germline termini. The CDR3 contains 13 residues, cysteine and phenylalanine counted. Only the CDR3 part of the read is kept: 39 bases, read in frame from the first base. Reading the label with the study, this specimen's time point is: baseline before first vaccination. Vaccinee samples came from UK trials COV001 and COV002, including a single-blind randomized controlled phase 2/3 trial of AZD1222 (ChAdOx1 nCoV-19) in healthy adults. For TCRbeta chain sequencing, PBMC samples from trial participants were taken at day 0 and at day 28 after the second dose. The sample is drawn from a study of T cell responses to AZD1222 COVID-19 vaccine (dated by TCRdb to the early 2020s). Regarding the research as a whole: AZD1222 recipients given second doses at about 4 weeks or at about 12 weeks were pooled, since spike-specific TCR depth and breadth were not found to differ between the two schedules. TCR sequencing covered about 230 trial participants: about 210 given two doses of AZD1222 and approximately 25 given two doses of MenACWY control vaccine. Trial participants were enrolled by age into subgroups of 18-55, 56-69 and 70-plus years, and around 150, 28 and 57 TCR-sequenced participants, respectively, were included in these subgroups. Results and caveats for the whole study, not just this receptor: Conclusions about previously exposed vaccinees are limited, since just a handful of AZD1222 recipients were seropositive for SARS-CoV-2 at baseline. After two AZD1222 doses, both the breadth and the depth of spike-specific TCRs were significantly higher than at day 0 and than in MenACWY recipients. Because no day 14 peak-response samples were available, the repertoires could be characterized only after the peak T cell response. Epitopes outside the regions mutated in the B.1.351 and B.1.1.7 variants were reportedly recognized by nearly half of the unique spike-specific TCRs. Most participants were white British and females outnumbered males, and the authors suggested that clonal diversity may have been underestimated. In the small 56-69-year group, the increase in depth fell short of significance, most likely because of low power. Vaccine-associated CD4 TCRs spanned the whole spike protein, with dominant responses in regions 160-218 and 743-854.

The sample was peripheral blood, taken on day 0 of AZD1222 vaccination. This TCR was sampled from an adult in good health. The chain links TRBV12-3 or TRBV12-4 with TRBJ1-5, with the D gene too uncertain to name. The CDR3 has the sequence CASSLTGNQPQHF. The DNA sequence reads TGTGCCAGCAGTTTGACCGGTAATCAGCCCCAGCATTTT.